The clone carrying this T cell receptor beta chain turned up a few times. Unique molecular identifiers were incorporated into the prepared TCRbeta library. MiXCR, applied by TCRdb to the PCR reads, yields one record per CDR3 protein. The sample lists some 640,000 distinct CDR3 sequences; 16% were seen once. V lost 6 bases to trimming and J lost 7 bases; unmatched junction nucleotides: 6. This CDR3 region has 14 residues. This sample was included in a study of T-cell reconstitution after alpha-beta-depleted transplantation in children. The clonotype was recovered from a human donor who donated a stem cell graft to a child with acute myeloid leukemia. This sample comprised PBMCs from the stem cell graft donor, obtained from the stem cell graft. The chain employs TRBV12-3 or TRBV12-4 and TRBJ1-5; TRBD1 agrees at 10 bases. CDR3 DNA: TGTGCCAGCAGCAGACAGGGGGCGGCGCAGCCCCAGCATTTT. This encodes CASSRQGAAQPQHF.